The 15 T cell receptor beta chains given below trace back to one sample, sequenced in a study of blood T cell repertoires in COVID-19. Repertoires were generated with immunoSEQ multiplex PCR, while TCRdb's copy carries only in-frame clones and drops some. The sample records tens of thousands of clones, around 84% being singletons. Source material: peripheral blood. These receptor sequences come from a man over 45 with acute or convalescent COVID-19.

On this clone itself: This sample also contains other DNA sequences that code for the same CDR3. The chain employs TRBV10-1 and TRBJ2-1; TRBD2 matches 10 bases. The CDR3 extends over 14 amino acids. Per the germline V gene, CDR1 is WNHNN and CDR2 is SYGVQD (reference sequence). V shed 2 bases and J 6 bases; nucleotides not matched to a gene: 1. The CDR3 coding sequence is TGCGCCAGCAGTGAGAGCGGGAGGGTCAATGAGCAGTTCTTC. It specifies CASSESGRVNEQFF.

The CDR3, as DNA: TGTGCCAGCAGCCCGGGGGGGGTTGAGGGCACCGGGGAGCTGTTTTTT. Translation: CASSPGGVEGTGELFF. The genes are TRBV11-3 and TRBJ2-2, with 8 bases that match TRBD2. CDR3 size: 16 residues. Germline trimming cut 5 bases from V and 4 bases from J; bases unmatched to any gene: 9. CDR1 is SGHNT, CDR2 YENEEA, per germline.

The chain joins TRBV28 to TRBJ1-2; 9 bases agree with TRBD1. In germline, CDR1 is MDHEN, CDR2 SYDVKM. The V and J ends lost 7 bases and 8 bases, in that order; junction bases with no gene match: 11. This CDR3 is built from 14 residues. The CDR3 is CASNTGQGMTGYTF. The CDR3 DNA is TGTGCCAGCAACACAGGACAGGGGATGACGGGCTACACCTTC.

The chain carries TRBV11-3 and TRBJ2-7; 8 bases align to TRBD1. Trimming at V came to 6 bases and at J to 3 bases, leaving 7 bases not matched to a gene. Germline V gene data show CDR1 as SGHNT and CDR2 as YENEEA. The CDR3 length is 14 residues. The CDR3 reads CASSSGTGHYEQYF. The CDR3 region has the DNA TGTGCCAGCAGTTCCGGGACAGGACACTACGAGCAGTACTTC. Variable domain in full (rest from reference TRBV11-3 and TRBJ2-7): EAGVVQSPRYKIIEKKQPVAFWCNPISGHNTLYWYLQNLGQGPELLIRYENEEAVDDSQLPKDRFSAERLKGVDSTLKIQPAELGDSAVYLCASSSGTGHYEQYFGPGTRLTVT.

This clone was counted a single time. This chain connects TRBV29-1 to TRBJ2-1; D possibly corresponds to TRBD2 (6 bases). The CDR3 runs 14 residues. CDR1 and CDR2 (germline): SQVTM, ANQGSEA. The V end lost 7 bases, the J end lost 6 bases, and 19 bases lay between the germline ends. The CDR3 coding sequence is TGCAGCGCTGCGGGATCAAATGCACTCAATGAGCAGTTCTTC. Its protein is CSAAGSNALNEQFF.

The chain links TRBV5-5 to TRBJ2-3; 7 bases are a match to TRBD2. J lost 4 bases, V lost 0 bases, and 8 bases had no gene match. This CDR3 is 16 amino acids long. Germline assignment: CDR1 SGHKS and CDR2 YYEKEE (reference sequence). The CDR3 DNA reads as TGTGCCAGCAGCTTGGCATGGGCGGGAGCGGCAGATACGCAGTATTTT. It encodes CASSLAWAGAADTQYF.

This clone was counted a single time. The chain couples TRBV4-3 to TRBJ1-5, with 9 bases lining up with TRBD1. The germline gives CDR1 LGHNA, CDR2 YSLEER. The J segment lost 6 bases and the V segment lost 5 bases, leaving 5 bases of the junction unmatched. The CDR3 loop spans 14 amino acids. The CDR3 sequence is CASSVGQGSQPQHF. The CDR3 region has the DNA TGCGCCAGCAGCGTCGGACAGGGGAGTCAGCCCCAGCATTTT.

The V call is TRBV10-2, the J call TRBJ2-2; weak D call: TRBD1 (5 bases). Germline V gene sequence: CDR1 WSHSY, CDR2 SAAADI. The V end was cut by 2 bases, the J end by 5 bases, with 6 bases between. CDR3 length equals 13 residues. The CDR3 DNA follows: TGCGCCAGCAGTGAGCAGGGAACCGGGGAGCTGTTTTTT. Protein sequence: CASSEQGTGELFF.

This sequence joins TRBV3-1 (or the pseudogene TRBV3-2) and TRBJ2-5; 12 bases map to TRBD2. Germline V gene sequence: CDR1 LGHDT, CDR2 YNNKEL (reference sequence). The CDR3 covers 16 residues. The V gene end was trimmed by 0 bases and the J gene end by 4 bases; junction bases not matched to a gene: 3. DNA for the CDR3: TGTGCCAGCAGCCAAGAAGCACTAGCGGGAGGAGAGACCCAGTACTTC. Protein product: CASSQEALAGGETQYF.

This chain links TRBV27 with TRBJ1-1; TRBD1 might be the D (5 bases). Trimming left V 3 bases short and J 2 bases short, with 19 bases between. The CDR3 covers 17 residues. Germline V lookup: CDR1 MNHEY, CDR2 SMNVEV (reference sequence). CDR3 sequence reads: CASSFYGGSKTNTEAFF. CDR3 DNA: TGTGCCAGCAGTTTTTATGGGGGGAGTAAAACAAACACTGAAGCTTTCTTT.

This clone was observed a single time. The chain combines TRBV6-5 with TRBJ2-5; perhaps TRBD1 as D (6 bases). Germline V gives CDR1 MNHEY, CDR2 SVGAGI. This CDR3 is 14 amino acids long. V shed 4 bases and J shed 2 bases, with 11 bases lying between them. The CDR3, as DNA: TGTGCCAGCAGTTTTTCAGGGGCACAAGAGACCCAGTACTTC. Its protein product is CASSFSGAQETQYF.

The rearrangement uses TRBV6-5 and TRBJ1-5; D not certain. The CDR3 covers 14 residues. Between the trimmed V and J ends, which lost 0 bases and 15 bases, there was a span of 18 bases. CDR1 and CDR2 (germline): MNHEY, SVGAGI. The CDR3: CASSYSETSAVWHF. The CDR3 DNA is TGTGCCAGCAGTTACTCGGAGACCTCCGCAGTTTGGCATTTT.

The chain combines TRBV28 with TRBJ2-7, with 8 bases fitting TRBD2. Germline V gives CDR1 MDHEN, CDR2 SYDVKM. The CDR3 is 14 residues long. The ends lost 6 bases at V and 4 bases at J; junction bases unmatched: 8. This CDR3 reads CASRVTGGPYEQYF. CDR3 nucleotides: TGTGCCAGCAGGGTGACGGGAGGGCCGTACGAGCAGTACTTC.

There are a few counts of this clone. The chain combines TRBV6-5 with TRBJ2-7; the match to TRBD1 covers 7 bases. This CDR3 contains 14 residues. J gave up 2 bases and V 7 bases, and 8 bases lay outside the gene matches. Germline V CDR1 and CDR2: MNHEY, SVGAGI. The CDR3 bases are TGTGCCAGCATGACTGACAGGGTGACCTACGAGCAGTACTTC. Translating gives CASMTDRVTYEQYF.

The chain joins TRBV7-2 to TRBJ2-1; 8 bases line up with TRBD1. V shed 6 bases, J shed 10 bases, and the junction held 11 bases outside the gene matches. The CDR3 runs 14 residues. The germline V gene encodes CDR1 SGHTA and CDR2 FQGNSA. The CDR3 spells CASSAQGARREQFF. The DNA for the CDR3 is TGTGCCAGCAGTGCCCAGGGGGCTCGCCGGGAGCAGTTCTTC.